The present T cell receptor beta chain was sequenced within a study of T-cell reconstitution after alpha-beta-depleted transplantation in children. This clonotype was seen a few times. For TCRbeta, the library was prepared with unique molecular identifiers. TCRdb reanalysed the PCR reads using MiXCR and keeps one entry per CDR3 protein. This sample has about 250,000 distinct CDR3 sequences, with about 24% found just once. Trimming took off 7 bases at V and 4 bases at J, with 16 bases between the two ends. Germline values: CDR1 SGHTA, CDR2 FQGNSA. The CDR3 is 14 amino acids. This specimen was PBMCs, mostly from graft donor cells, taken 360 days after TCRalphabeta/CD19-depleted stem cell transplant. This clonotype was obtained from a female patient aged 2 to 10 who had a stem cell transplant for congenital amegakaryocytic thrombocytopenia, so the T cells may come from the graft donor. The gene calls are TRBV7-2 and TRBJ1-1; TRBD1 is a possible D gene (5 bases). CDR3 bases: TGTGCCAGCAACCCGCTGGCTGGGGCCACTGAAGCTTTCTTT. It translates to CASNPLAGATEAFF. Together with reference TRBV7-2 and TRBJ1-1, the CDR3 gives the full variable domain: GAGVSQSPSNKVTEKGKDVELRCDPISGHTALYWYRQSLGQGLEFLIYFQGNSAPDKSGLPSDRFSAERTGGSVSTLTIQRTQQEDSAVYLCASNPLAGATEAFFGQGTRLTVV.